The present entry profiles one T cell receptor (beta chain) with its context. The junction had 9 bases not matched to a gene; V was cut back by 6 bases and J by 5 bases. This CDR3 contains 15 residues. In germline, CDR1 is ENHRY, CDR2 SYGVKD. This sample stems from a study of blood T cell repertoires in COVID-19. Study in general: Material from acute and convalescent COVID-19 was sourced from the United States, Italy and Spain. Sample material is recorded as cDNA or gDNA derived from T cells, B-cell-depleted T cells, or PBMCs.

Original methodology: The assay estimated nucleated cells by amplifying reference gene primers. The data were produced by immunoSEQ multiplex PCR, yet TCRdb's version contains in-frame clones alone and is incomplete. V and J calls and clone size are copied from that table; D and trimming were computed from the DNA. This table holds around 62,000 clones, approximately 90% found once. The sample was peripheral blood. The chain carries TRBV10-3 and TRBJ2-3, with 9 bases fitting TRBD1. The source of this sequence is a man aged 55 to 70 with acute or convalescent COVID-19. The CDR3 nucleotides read TGTGCCATCAGGGGAGACAGGGGGTCAGGAGATACGCAGTATTTT. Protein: CAIRGDRGSGDTQYF.